This TCR beta chain was recorded in a study of shared clonotypes between healthy human individuals. Study at large: Plates per donor: three CD4 naive, three CD4 memory, two CD8 naive, one CD8 memory.

Measured with immunoSEQ multiplex PCR; TCRdb has only the in-frame clones, and not every one. The sample contains 100,000 or so clones, approximately 65% of which appear only once. This clone occurred many times. The CDR3 covers 15 residues. Germline lookup yields CDR1 MNHEY and CDR2 SVGAGI. Trimming left V 8 bases short and J 2 bases short, with 17 bases between. V gene TRBV6-5 combines with J gene TRBJ2-3; D not certain. This receptor was identified in a woman aged 25-40 years in good health. Sample: memory CD8+ T cells sorted from blood. Subset in this sample: CD45RO+ cells pooled with CCR7-negative TemRA cells. In nucleotides, the CDR3 is TGTGCCAGCGCCCCTAGAATCAGGTTCACAGATACGCAGTATTTT. Protein: CASAPRIRFTDTQYF.